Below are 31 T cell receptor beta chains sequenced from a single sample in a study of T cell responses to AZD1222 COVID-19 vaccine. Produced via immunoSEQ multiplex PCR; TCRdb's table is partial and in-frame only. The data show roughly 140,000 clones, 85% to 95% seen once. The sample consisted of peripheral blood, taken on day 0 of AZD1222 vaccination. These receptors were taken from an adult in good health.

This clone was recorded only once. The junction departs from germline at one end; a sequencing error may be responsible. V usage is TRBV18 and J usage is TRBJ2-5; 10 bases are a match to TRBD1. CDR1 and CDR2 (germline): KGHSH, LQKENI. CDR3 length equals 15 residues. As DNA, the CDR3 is TGTGCCAGCACACCCGGGACAGGGGCGCGAGAGACCCAGTACTTC. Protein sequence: CASTPGTGARETQYF.

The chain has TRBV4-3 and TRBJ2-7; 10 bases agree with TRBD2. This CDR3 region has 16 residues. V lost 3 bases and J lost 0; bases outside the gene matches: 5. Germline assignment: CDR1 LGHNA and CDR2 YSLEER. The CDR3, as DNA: TGCGCCAGCAGCCAGGACAGCGGGGGGGCCTCCTACGAGCAGTACTTC. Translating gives CASSQDSGGASYEQYF.

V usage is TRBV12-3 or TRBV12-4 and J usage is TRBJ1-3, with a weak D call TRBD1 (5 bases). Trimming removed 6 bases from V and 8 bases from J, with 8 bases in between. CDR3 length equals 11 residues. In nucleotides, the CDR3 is TGTGCCAGCAGATTGGGGGACACCATATATTTT. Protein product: CASRLGDTIYF.

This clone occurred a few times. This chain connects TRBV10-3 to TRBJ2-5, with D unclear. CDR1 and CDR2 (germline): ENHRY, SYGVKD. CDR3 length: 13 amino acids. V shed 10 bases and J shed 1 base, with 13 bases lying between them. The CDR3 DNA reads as TGTGCCACCCGGACCGTAATCCAAGAGACCCAGTACTTC. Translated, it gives CATRTVIQETQYF.

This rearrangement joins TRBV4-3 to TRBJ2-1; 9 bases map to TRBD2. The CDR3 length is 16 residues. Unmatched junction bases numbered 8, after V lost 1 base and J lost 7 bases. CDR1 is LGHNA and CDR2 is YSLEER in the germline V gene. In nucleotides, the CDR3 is TGCGCCAGCAGCCAAGGGGCGGGAGGGCCGTGGAATGAGCAGTTCTTC. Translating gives CASSQGAGGPWNEQFF.

CDR3 region: CASSLEISYEQYF. The CDR3 DNA is TGTGCCAGCAGCTTGGAGATTTCCTACGAGCAGTACTTC. J is TRBJ2-7 and V is TRBV5-5; D gene ambiguous. This CDR3 comprises 13 residues. The germline V gene encodes CDR1 SGHKS and CDR2 YYEKEE (reference sequence). Trimming cost V 0 bases and J 1 base, with 5 bases left between them.

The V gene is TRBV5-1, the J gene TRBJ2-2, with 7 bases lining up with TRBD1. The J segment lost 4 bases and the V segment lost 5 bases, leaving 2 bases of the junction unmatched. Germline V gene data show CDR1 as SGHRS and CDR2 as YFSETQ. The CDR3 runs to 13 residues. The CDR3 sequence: CASRSGGTGELFF. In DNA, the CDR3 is TGCGCCAGCAGGTCAGGGGGCACCGGGGAGCTGTTTTTT.

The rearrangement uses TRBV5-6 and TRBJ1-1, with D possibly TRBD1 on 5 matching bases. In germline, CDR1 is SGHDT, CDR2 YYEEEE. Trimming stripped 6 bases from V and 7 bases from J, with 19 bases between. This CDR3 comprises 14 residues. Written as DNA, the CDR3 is TGTGCCAGCACCTACGGGACCCCTCAGGGTGAAGCTTTCTTT. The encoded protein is CASTYGTPQGEAFF.

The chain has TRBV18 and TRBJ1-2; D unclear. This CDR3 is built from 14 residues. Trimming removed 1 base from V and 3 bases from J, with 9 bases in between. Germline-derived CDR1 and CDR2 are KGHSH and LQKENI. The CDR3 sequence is CASSPQAGDYGYTF. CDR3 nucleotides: TGTGCCAGCTCACCACAGGCTGGGGACTATGGCTACACCTTC.

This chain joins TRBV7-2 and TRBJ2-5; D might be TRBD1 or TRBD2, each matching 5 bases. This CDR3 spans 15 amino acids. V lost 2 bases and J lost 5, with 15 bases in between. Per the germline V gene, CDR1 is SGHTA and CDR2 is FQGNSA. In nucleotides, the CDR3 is TGTGCCAGCAGCTTATCAGCGGACATGGGGGAGACCCAGTACTTC. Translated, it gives CASSLSADMGETQYF.

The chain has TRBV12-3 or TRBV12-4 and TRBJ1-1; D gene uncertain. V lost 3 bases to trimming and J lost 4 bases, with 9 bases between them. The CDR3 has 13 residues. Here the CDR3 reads CASSFKGLTEAFF. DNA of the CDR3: TGTGCCAGCAGTTTTAAAGGTCTCACTGAAGCTTTCTTT.

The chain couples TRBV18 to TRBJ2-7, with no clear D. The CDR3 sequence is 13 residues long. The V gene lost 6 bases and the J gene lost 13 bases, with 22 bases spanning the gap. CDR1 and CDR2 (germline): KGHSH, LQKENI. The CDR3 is CASSPTPQALPYF. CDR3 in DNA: TGTGCCAGCTCCCCGACCCCACAAGCGCTTCCTTACTTC.

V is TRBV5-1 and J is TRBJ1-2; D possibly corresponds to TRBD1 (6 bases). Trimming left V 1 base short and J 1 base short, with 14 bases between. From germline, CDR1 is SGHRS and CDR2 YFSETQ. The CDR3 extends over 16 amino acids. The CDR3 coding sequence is TGCGCCAGCAGCTTGCGGTACAGGGCTTTTAACTATGGCTACACCTTC. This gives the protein CASSLRYRAFNYGYTF.

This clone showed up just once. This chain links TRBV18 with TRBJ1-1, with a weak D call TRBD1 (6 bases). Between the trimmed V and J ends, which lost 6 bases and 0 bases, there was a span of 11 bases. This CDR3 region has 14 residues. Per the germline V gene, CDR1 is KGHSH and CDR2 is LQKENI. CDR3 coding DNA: TGTGCCAGCTCCCGACAGGCTATGAACACTGAAGCTTTCTTT. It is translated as CASSRQAMNTEAFF.

The CDR3 reads CASSVSGVETQYF. The CDR3 DNA reads TGTGCCAGCAGCGTTAGCGGGGTGGAGACCCAGTACTTC. The chain couples TRBV2 to TRBJ2-5, with 8 bases lining up with TRBD2. V gave up 6 bases and J gave up 5 bases; unmatched junction bases: 5. The CDR3 loop spans 13 amino acids. Germline V lookup: CDR1 SNHLY, CDR2 FYNNEI. The whole variable domain, filled in from reference TRBV2 and TRBJ2-5, reads EPEVTQTPSHQVTQMGQEVILRCVPISNHLYFYWYRQILGQKVEFLVSFYNNEISEKSEIFDDQFSVERPDGSNFTLKIRSTKLEDSAMYFCASSVSGVETQYFGPGTRLLVL.

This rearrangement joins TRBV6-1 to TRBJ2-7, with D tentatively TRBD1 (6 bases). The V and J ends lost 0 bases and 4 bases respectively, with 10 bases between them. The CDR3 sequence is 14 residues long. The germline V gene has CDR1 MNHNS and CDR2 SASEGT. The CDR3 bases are TGTGCCAGCAGTGAAGCGGGGACACTTTACGAGCAGTACTTC. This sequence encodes CASSEAGTLYEQYF.

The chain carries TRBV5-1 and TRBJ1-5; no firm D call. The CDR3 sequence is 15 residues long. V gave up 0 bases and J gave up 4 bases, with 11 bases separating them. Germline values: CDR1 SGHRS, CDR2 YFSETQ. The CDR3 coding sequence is TGCGCCAGCAGCTTGGAAGGTTTTGGGAATCAGCCCCAGCATTTT. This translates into CASSLEGFGNQPQHF.

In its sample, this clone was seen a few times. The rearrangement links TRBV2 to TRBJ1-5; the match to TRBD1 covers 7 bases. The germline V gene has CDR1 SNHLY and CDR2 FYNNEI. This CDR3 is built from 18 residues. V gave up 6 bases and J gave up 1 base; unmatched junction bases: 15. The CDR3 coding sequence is TGTGCCAGCAGCTTCAACCTACTGACAGGGTTGAGCAATCAGCCCCAGCATTTT. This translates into CASSFNLLTGLSNQPQHF. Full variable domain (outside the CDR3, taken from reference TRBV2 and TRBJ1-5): EPEVTQTPSHQVTQMGQEVILRCVPISNHLYFYWYRQILGQKVEFLVSFYNNEISEKSEIFDDQFSVERPDGSNFTLKIRSTKLEDSAMYFCASSFNLLTGLSNQPQHFGDGTRLSIL.

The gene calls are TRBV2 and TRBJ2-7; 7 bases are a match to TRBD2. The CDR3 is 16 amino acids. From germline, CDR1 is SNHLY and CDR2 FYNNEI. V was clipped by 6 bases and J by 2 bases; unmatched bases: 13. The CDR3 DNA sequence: TGTGCCAGCAGCCGATGGGAGGTTGCGGGAGCCTACGAGCAGTACTTC. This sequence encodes CASSRWEVAGAYEQYF.

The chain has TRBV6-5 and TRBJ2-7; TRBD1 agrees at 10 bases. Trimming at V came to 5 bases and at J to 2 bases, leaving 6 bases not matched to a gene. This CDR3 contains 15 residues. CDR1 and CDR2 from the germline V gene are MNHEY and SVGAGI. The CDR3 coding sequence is TGTGCCAGCAGTAACCGGGACAGGGGTCCCTACGAGCAGTACTTC. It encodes CASSNRDRGPYEQYF.

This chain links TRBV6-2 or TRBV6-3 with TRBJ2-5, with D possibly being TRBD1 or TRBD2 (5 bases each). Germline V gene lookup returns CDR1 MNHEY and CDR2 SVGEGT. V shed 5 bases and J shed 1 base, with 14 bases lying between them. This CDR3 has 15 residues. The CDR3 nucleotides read TGTGCCAGCAGTACCCCCCTAGGGACCCAAGAGACCCAGTACTTC. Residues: CASSTPLGTQETQYF.

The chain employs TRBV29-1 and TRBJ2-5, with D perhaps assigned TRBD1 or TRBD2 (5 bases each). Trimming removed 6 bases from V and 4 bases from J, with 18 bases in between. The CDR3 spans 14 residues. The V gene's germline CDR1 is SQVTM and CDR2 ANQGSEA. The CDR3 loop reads CSVNGGEGGETQYF. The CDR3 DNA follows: TGCAGCGTGAATGGGGGAGAAGGAGGAGAGACCCAGTACTTC.

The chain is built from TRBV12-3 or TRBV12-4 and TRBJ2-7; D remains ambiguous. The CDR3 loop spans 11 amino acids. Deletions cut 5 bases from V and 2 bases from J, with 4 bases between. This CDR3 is CASSLTYEQYF. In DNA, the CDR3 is TGTGCCAGCAGTCTCACCTACGAGCAGTACTTC.

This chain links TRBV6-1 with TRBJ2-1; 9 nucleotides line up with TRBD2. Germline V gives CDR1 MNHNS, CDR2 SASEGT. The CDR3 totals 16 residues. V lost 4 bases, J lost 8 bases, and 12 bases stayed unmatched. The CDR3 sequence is CASSAAGAGGPYEQFF. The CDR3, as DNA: TGTGCCAGCAGTGCCGCCGGAGCGGGAGGTCCCTATGAGCAGTTCTTC.

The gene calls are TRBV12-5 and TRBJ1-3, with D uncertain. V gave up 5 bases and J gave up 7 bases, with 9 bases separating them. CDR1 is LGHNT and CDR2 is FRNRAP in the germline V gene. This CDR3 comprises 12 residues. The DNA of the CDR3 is TGTGCTAGTGGTGACCCTGTGAACACCATATATTTT. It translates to CASGDPVNTIYF.

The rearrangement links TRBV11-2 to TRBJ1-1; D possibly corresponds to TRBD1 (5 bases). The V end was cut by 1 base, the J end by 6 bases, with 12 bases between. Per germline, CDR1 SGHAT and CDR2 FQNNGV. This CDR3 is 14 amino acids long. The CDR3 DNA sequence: TGTGCCAGCAGCTTAGGGGGAGGGGAGGCTGAAGCTTTCTTT. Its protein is CASSLGGGEAEAFF. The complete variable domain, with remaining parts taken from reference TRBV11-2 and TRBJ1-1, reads EAGVAQSPRYKIIEKRQSVAFWCNPISGHATLYWYQQILGQGPKLLIQFQNNGVVDDSQLPKDRFSAERLKGVDSTLKIQPAKLEDSAVYLCASSLGGGEAEAFFGQGTRLTVV.

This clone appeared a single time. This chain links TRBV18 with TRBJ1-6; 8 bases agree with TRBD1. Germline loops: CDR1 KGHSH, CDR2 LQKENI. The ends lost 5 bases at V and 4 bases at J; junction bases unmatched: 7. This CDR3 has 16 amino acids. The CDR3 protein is CASSMRQGSYNSPLHF. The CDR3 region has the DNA TGTGCCAGCTCAATGAGACAGGGGAGTTATAATTCACCCCTCCACTTT.

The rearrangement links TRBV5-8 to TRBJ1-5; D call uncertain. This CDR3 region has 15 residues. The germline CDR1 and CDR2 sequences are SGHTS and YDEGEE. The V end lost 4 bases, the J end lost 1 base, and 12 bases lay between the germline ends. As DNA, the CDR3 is TGTGCCAGCAGCCAAGTAGGGCAGAGCAATCAGCCCCAGCATTTT. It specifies CASSQVGQSNQPQHF. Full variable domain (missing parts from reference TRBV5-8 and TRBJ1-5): EAGVTQSPTHLIKTRGQQATLRCSPISGHTSVYWYQQALGLGLQFLLWYDEGEERNRGNFPPRFSGRQFPNYSSELNVNALELEDSALYLCASSQVGQSNQPQHFGDGTRLSIL.

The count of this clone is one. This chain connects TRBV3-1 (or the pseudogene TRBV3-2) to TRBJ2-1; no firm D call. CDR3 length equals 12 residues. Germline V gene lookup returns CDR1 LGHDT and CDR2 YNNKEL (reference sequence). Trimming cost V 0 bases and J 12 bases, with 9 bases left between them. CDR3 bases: TGTGCCAGCAGCCAAGAATTGGATAGGCAGTTCTTC. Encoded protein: CASSQELDRQFF.

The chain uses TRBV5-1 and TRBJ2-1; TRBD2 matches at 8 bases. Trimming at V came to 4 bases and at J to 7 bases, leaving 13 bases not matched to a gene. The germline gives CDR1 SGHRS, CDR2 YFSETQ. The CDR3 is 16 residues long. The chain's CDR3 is CASSRGSGSGGNEQFF. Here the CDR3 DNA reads TGCGCCAGCAGCCGGGGGAGCGGGAGCGGCGGGAATGAGCAGTTCTTC.

In DNA, the CDR3 is TGTGCCAGCAGCCTCCGGAGCGGTCAAGAGACCCAGTACTTC. Its translation: CASSLRSGQETQYF. The gene calls are TRBV7-6 and TRBJ2-5, with D perhaps matching TRBD2 (5 bases). CDR1 is SGHVS and CDR2 is FNYEAQ in the germline V gene. Trimming took off 5 bases at V and 2 bases at J, with 12 bases between the two ends. There are 14 residues in the CDR3. The entire variable domain, with the rest obtained from reference TRBV7-6 and TRBJ2-5, is as follows: GAGVSQSPRYKVTKRGQDVALRCDPISGHVSLYWYRQALGQGPEFLTYFNYEAQQDKSGLPNDRFSAERPEGSISTLTIQRTEQRDSAMYRCASSLRSGQETQYFGPGTRLLVL.